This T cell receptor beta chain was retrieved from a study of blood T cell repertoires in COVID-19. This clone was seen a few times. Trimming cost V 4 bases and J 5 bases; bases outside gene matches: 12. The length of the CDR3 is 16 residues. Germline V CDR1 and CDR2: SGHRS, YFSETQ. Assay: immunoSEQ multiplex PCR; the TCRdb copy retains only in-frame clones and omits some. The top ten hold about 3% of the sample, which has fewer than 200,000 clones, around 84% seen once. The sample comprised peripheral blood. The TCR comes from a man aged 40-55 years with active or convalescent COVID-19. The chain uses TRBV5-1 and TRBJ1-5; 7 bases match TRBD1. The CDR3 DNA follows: TGCGCCAGCAGCCGAACCCGGGACAGCCCATATCAGCCCCAGCATTTT. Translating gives CASSRTRDSPYQPQHF. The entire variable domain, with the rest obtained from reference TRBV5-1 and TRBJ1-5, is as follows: KAGVTQTPRYLIKTRGQQVTLSCSPISGHRSVSWYQQTPGQGLQFLFEYFSETQRNKGNFPGRFSGRQFSNSRSEMNVSTLELGDSALYLCASSRTRDSPYQPQHFGDGTRLSIL.